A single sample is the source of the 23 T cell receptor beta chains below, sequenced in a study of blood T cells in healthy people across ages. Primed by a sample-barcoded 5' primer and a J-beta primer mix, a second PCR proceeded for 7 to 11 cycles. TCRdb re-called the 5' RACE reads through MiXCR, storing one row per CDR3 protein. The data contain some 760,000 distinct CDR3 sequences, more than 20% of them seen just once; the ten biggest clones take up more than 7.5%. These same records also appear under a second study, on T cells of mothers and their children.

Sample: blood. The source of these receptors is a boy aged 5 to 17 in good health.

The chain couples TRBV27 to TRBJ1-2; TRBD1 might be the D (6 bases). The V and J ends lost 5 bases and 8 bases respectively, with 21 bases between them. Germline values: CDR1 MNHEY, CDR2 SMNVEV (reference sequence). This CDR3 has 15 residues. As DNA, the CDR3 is TGTGCCAGCAGTCCGGGGCTTACAGGGTTAGGAGGCTACACCTTC. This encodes CASSPGLTGLGGYTF.

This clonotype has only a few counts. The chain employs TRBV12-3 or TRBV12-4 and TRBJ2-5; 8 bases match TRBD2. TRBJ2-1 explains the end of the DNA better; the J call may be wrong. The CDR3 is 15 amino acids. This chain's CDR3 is CASSFAGGRNNEQFF. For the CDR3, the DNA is TGTGCCAGCAGTTTTGCGGGGGGACGTAACAATGAGCAGTTCTTC.

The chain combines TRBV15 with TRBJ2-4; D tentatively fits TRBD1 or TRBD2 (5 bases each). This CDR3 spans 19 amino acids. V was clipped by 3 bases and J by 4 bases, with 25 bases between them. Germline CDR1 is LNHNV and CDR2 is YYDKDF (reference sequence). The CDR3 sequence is CATSSLKRDGMGLKNIQYF. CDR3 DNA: TGTGCCACCAGCAGTCTCAAGAGGGACGGGATGGGGTTGAAAAACATTCAGTACTTC.

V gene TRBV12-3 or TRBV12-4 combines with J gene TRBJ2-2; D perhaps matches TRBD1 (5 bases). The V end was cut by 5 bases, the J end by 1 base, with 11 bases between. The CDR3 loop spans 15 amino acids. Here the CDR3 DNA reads TGTGCCAGCAGTCAAACCACAGGGAACACCGGGGAGCTGTTTTTT. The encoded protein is CASSQTTGNTGELFF.

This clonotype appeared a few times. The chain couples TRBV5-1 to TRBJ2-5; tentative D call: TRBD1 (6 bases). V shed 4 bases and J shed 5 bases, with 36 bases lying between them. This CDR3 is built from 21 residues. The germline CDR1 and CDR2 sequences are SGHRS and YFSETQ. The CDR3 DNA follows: TGCGCCAGCAGCCCCAACCCGCGACCACCGGGACATAGTACCTTTGTCGAGACCCAGTACTTC. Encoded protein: CASSPNPRPPGHSTFVETQYF.

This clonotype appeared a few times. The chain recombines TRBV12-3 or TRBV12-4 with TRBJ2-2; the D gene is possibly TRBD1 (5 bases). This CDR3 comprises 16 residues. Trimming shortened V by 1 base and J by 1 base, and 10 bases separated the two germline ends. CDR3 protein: CASSLVVTVNTGELFF. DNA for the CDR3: TGTGCCAGCAGTTTAGTTGTGACAGTGAACACCGGGGAGCTGTTTTTT.

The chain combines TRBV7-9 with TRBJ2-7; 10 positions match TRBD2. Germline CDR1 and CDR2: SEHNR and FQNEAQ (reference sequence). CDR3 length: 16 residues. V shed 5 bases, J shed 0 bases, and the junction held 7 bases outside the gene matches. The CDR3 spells CASSPRASGSSYEQYF. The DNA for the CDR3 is TGTGCCAGCAGCCCGAGGGCTAGCGGGAGCTCCTACGAGCAGTACTTC. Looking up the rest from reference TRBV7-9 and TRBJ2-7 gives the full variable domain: DTGVSQNPRHKITKRGQNVTFRCDPISEHNRLYWYRQTLGQGPEFLTYFQNEAQLEKSRLLSDRFSAERPKGSFSTLEIQRTEQGDSAMYLCASSPRASGSSYEQYFGPGTRLTVT.

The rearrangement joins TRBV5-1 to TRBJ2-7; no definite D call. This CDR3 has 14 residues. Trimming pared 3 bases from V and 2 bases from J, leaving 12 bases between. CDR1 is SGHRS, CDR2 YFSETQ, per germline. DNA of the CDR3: TGCGCCAGCAGCTGGAGTGCAGCTACCTACGAGCAGTACTTC. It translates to CASSWSAATYEQYF. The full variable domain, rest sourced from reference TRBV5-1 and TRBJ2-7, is KAGVTQTPRYLIKTRGQQVTLSCSPISGHRSVSWYQQTPGQGLQFLFEYFSETQRNKGNFPGRFSGRQFSNSRSEMNVSTLELGDSALYLCASSWSAATYEQYFGPGTRLTVT.

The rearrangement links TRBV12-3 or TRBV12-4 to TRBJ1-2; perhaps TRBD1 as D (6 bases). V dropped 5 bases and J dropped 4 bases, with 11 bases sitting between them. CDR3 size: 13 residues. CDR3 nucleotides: TGTGCCAGCAGTAACAGGGTGCCCTATGGCTACACCTTC. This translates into CASSNRVPYGYTF.

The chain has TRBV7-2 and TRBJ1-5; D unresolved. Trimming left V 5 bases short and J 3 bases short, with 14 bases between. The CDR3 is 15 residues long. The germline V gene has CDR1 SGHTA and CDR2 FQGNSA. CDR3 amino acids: CASSPDGDPNQPQHF. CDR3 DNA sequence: TGTGCCAGCAGCCCGGACGGGGATCCCAATCAGCCCCAGCATTTT.

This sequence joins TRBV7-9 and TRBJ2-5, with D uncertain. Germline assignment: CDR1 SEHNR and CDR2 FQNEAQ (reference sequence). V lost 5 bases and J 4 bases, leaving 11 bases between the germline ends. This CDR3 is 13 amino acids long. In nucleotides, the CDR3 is TGTGCCAGCAGCGGCGAGCTCGTAGAGACCCAGTACTTC. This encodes CASSGELVETQYF.

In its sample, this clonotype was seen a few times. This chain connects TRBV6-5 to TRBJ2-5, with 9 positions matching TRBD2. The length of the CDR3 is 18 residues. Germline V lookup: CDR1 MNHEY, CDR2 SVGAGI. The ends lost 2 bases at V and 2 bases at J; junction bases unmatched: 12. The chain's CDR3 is CASSYTRRLAGRQETQYF. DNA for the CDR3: TGTGCCAGCAGTTACACCCGACGGCTAGCGGGGAGACAAGAGACCCAGTACTTC.

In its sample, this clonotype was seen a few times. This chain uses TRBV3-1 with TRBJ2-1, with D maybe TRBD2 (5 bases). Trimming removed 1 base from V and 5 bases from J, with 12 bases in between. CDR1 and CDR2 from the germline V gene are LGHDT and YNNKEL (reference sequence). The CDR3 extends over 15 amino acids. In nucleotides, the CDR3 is TGTGCCAGCAGCCAAGCGGTCGGCGGGCACAATGAGCAGTTCTTC. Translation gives CASSQAVGGHNEQFF.

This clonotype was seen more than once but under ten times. DNA of the CDR3: TGCGCCAGCAGCCAAGATCTAGGTGAGACCTACGAGCAGTACTTC. Residues: CASSQDLGETYEQYF. The V and J genes are TRBV4-3 and TRBJ2-7; no reliable D call. The CDR3 consists of 15 residues. V was clipped by 0 bases and J by 2 bases, with 11 bases between them. Germline V CDR1 and CDR2: LGHNA, YSLEER.

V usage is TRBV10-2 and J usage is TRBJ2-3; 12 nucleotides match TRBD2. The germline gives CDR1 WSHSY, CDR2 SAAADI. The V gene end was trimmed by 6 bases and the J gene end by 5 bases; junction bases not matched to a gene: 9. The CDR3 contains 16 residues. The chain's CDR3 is CASRRARTSGEDTQYF. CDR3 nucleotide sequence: TGCGCCAGCAGGAGGGCCCGGACTAGCGGGGAAGATACGCAGTATTTT.

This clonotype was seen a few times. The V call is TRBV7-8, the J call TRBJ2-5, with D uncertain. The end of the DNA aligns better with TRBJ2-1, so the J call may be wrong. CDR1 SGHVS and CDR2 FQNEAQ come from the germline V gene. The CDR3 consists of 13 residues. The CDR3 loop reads CASSTWTDNEQFF. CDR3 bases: TGTGCCAGCAGCACCTGGACGGATAATGAGCAGTTCTTC.

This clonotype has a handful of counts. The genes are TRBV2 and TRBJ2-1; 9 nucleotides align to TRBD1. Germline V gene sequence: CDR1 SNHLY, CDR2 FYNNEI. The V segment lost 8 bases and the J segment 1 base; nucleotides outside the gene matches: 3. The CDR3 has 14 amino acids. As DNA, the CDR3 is TGTGCCAGCCTTGGACAGGGGTCCTACAATGAGCAGTTCTTC. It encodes CASLGQGSYNEQFF.

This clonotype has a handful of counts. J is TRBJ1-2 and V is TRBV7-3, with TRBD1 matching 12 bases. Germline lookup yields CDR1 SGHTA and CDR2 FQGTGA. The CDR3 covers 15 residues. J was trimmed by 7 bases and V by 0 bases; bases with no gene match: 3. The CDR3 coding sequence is TGTGCCAGCAGCTTAACGGGACAGGGGGCAGGTGGCTACACCTTC. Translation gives CASSLTGQGAGGYTF.

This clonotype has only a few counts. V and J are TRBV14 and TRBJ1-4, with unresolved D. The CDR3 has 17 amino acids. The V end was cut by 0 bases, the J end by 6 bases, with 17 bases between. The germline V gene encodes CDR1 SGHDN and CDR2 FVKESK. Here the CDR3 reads CASSQDPSRFSDEKLFF. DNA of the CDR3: TGTGCCAGCAGCCAAGATCCAAGCCGGTTCTCCGATGAAAAACTGTTTTTT.

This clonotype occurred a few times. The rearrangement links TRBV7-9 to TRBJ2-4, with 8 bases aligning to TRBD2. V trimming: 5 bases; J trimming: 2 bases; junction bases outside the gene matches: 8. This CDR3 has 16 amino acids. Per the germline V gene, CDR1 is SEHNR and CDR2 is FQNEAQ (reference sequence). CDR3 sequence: CASSHGAGGSKNIQYF. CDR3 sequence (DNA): TGTGCCAGCAGCCACGGGGCGGGAGGATCCAAAAACATTCAGTACTTC. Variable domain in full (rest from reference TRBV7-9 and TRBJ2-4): DTGVSQNPRHKITKRGQNVTFRCDPISEHNRLYWYRQTLGQGPEFLTYFQNEAQLEKSRLLSDRFSAERPKGSFSTLEIQRTEQGDSAMYLCASSHGAGGSKNIQYFGAGTRLSVL.

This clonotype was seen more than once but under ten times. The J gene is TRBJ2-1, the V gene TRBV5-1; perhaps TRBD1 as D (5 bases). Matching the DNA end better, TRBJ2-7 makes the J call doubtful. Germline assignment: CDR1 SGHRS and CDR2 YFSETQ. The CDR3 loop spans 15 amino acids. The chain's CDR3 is CASSLVARGIPEQYF. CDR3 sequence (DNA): TGCGCCAGCAGCTTGGTTGCTAGGGGCATACCCGAGCAGTACTTC.

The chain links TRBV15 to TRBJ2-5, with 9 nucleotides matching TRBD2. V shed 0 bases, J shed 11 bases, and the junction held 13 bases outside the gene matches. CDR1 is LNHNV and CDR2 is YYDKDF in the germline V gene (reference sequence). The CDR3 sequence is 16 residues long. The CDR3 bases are TGTGCCACCAGCAGAGATTTGGCGGGAGGGCCTTGGGAGCAGTACTTC. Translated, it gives CATSRDLAGGPWEQYF.

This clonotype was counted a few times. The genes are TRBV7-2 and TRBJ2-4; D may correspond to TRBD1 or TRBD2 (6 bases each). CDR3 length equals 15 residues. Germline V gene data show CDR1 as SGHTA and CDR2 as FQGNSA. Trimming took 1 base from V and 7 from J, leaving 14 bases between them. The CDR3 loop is CASSLEARRGNIQYF. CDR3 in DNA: TGTGCCAGCAGCTTAGAGGCAAGGAGGGGGAACATTCAGTACTTC. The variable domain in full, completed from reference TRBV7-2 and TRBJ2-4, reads GAGVSQSPSNKVTEKGKDVELRCDPISGHTALYWYRQSLGQGLEFLIYFQGNSAPDKSGLPSDRFSAERTGGSVSTLTIQRTQQEDSAVYLCASSLEARRGNIQYFGAGTRLSVL.